A selection of T cell receptor beta chains follows, all from one sample in a study of technical replicates of blood from a handful of donors. Produced via immunoSEQ multiplex PCR; TCRdb's table is partial and in-frame only. This table holds tens of thousands of clones, 93% found once. Source material: T cells isolated from PBMCs. These receptors all stem from a human donor in good health. The CDR3 runs from the conserved cysteine through the conserved F or W. Each record gives: D gene, clone size, V gene, J gene, CDR3 DNA, CDR3 protein. D genes are given only for firm matches. Where a row states a size, it is once, few, many or the class of an expanded clone; other rows omit it.

>.|.|TRBV6-1|TRBJ1-1
TGTGCCAGCAGTGATTGGACAGCGGTGAGTGAAGCTTTCTTT
CASSDWTAVSEAFF
>.|.|TRBV29-1|TRBJ1-1
TGCAGCGCATCGACAGGACAGAACACTGAAGCTTTCTTT
CSASTGQNTEAFF
>.|.|TRBV5-4|TRBJ2-1
TGTGCCAGCAGTACCACAGGGCAGGATGAGCAGTTCTTC
CASSTTGQDEQFF
>TRBD1|few|TRBV5-8|TRBJ1-2
TGTGCCAGCAGTAGCCCTGGGACAGTCCGAGCACCCTACACCTTC
CASSSPGTVRAPYTF
>TRBD1|.|TRBV29-1|TRBJ1-3
TGCAGCGTGGGGGCACAGGGGTGGTTTAGTAACACCATATATTTT
CSVGAQGWFSNTIYF
>.|.|TRBV20-1|TRBJ2-1
TGCAGTGCTATCAGCGGCCGGCAGTTCTTC
CSAISGRQFF
>.|.|TRBV21-1|TRBJ2-5
TGTGCCAGCAGCCCACCTGGATGGAGGAGACCTTTAACCCAGTACTTC
CASSPPGWRRPLTQYF
>TRBD2|.|TRBV2|TRBJ2-1
TGTGCCAGCCTCTGGAAGCGGGAGCTAAATGAGCAGTTCTTC
CASLWKRELNEQFF
>.|few|TRBV7-9|TRBJ2-6
TGTGCCAGCAGCCTAGTGGCAGCTGGGGCCAACGTCCTGACTTTC
CASSLVAAGANVLTF
>.|.|TRBV6-5|TRBJ1-2
TGTGCCAGCAGATCGGGGGGGGCGGATATCTATGGCTACACCTTC
CASRSGGADIYGYTF
>TRBD1|.|TRBV5-8|TRBJ2-4
TGTGCCAGCAGGATCGAGGGGGCGTCGGACATTCAGTACTTC
CASRIEGASDIQYF
>TRBD1|few|TRBV18|TRBJ1-4
TGTGCCAGCTCACCAACACAGGGGCGTAGTGAAAAACTGTTTTTT
CASSPTQGRSEKLFF
>.|.|TRBV5-8|TRBJ1-5
TGTGCCAGCAGCTACGACACACCTCAGCCCCAGCATTTT
CASSYDTPQPQHF
>.|.|TRBV30|TRBJ1-3
TGTGCCTGGAGCCAGCCGGGGGGAGGAAACACCATATATTTT
CAWSQPGGGNTIYF
>.|.|TRBV28|TRBJ1-2
TGTGCCAGTACTAGTAACTATGGCTACACCTTC
CASTSNYGYTF
>TRBD2|.|TRBV18|TRBJ2-5
TGTGCCAGCTCCCCCGTCAGGACTAGCGGGAGCAGTCAAGAGACCCAGTACTTC
CASSPVRTSGSSQETQYF
>.|.|TRBV7-9|TRBJ1-1
TGTGCCAGCAGCGACCAGACAAGGAACACTGAAGCTTTCTTT
CASSDQTRNTEAFF
>TRBD2|.|TRBV29-1|TRBJ2-4
TGCAGCGTTGTCTCGGGTTTAGAGTTCGGGACTAGCGGGAGTTTCAAAAACATTCAGTACTTC
CSVVSGLEFGTSGSFKNIQYF
>TRBD2|.|TRBV6-1|TRBJ2-7
TGTGCCAGCTCCGCCGGGGGGAGCTACGAGCAGTACTTC
CASSAGGSYEQYF
>.|.|TRBV28|TRBJ2-2
TGTGCCAGCAGTTTAGCGATGTCGGGGGAGCTGTTTTTT
CASSLAMSGELFF
>.|.|TRBV5-1|TRBJ2-7
TGCGCCAGCAGCTTTAGGAGGAGGGCTGAGGACGAGCAGTACTTC
CASSFRRRAEDEQYF
>.|.|TRBV2|TRBJ1-1
TGTGCCAGCAGTGAGATTGGAGGGGAGGGAACTGAAGCTTTCTTT
CASSEIGGEGTEAFF
>.|.|TRBV11-2|TRBJ2-3
TGTGCCAGCAGCTTAAGGTACGCACAGACAGATACGCAGTATTTT
CASSLRYAQTDTQYF